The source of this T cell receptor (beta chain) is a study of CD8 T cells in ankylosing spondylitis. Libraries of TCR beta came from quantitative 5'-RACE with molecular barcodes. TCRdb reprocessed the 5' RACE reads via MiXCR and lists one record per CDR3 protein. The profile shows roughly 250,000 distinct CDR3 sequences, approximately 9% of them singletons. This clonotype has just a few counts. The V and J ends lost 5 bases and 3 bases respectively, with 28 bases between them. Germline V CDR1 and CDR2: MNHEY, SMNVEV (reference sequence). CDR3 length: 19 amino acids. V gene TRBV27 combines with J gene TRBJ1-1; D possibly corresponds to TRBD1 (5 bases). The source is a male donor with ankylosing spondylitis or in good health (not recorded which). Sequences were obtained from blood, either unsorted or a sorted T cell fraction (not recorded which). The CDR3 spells CASSHLARTGPVGDTEAFF. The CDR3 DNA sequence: TGTGCCAGCAGTCACTTGGCCCGTACGGGACCCGTGGGGGACACTGAAGCTTTCTTT.